This TCR beta chain is drawn from a study of CD8+ T cells in alopecia areata. Study conclusions and caveats: As there was one nonresponder, how baseline CD8+ expansion relates to response remains uncertain.

CDR1 is SGHRS, CDR2 YFSETQ, per germline. This CDR3 is built from 12 residues. Trimming left V 7 bases short and J 3 bases short, with 7 bases between. Treatment here: oral pan-JAK inhibitor, 5-10 mg twice daily. Concerning this clone itself: Its antigen is undetermined.

cDNA serving as the sequencing template came from extracted, reverse transcribed RNA. Sequencing used immunoSEQ multiplex PCR; TCRdb keeps in-frame clones, though not all of them. Among more than 200,000 clones listed, less than 45% were seen once. The sequence came from a human donor with alopecia areata. The sample was CD4+ T cells sorted from blood, taken at roughly week 36, from a patient treated with tofacitinib. The chain has TRBV5-1 and TRBJ2-2; D ambiguous. The CDR3 coding sequence is TGCGCCAGCGGCAGGTACACCGGGGAGCTGTTTTTT. It encodes CASGRYTGELFF.